This passage covers 27 T cell receptor beta chains from one sample sequenced in a study of blood T cell repertoires in COVID-19. The assay was immunoSEQ multiplex PCR, and TCRdb's table has in-frame clones only and misses some. Among some 190,000 clones listed, 70% to 90% were seen once. Sequenced: peripheral blood. These receptors were obtained from a woman in her 70s with active or convalescent COVID-19.

This sequence joins TRBV30 and TRBJ2-7, with 11 bases lining up with TRBD2. V was clipped by 4 bases and J by 9 bases; unmatched bases: 11. Per germline, CDR1 GTSNPN and CDR2 SVGIG (reference sequence). The CDR3 spans 14 residues. The DNA for the CDR3 is TGTGCCTGGACCGTAGGGGGACTAGCGGTTCCGCAGTACTTC. Translation gives CAWTVGGLAVPQYF.

The V call is TRBV29-1, the J call TRBJ1-1; D is undetermined. V was shortened by 3 bases and J by 4 bases, with 15 bases between the two germline ends. This CDR3 has 14 amino acids. Germline values: CDR1 SQVTM, CDR2 ANQGSEA. The CDR3 coding sequence is TGCAGCGTTGACTCTAGGGTAGGAGGCACTGAAGCTTTCTTT. This sequence encodes CSVDSRVGGTEAFF.

CDR3 loop: CASSKGLAGRTDTQYF. CDR3 DNA sequence: TGCGCCAGCAGTAAGGGACTAGCGGGACGGACAGATACGCAGTATTTT. This chain joins TRBV10-1 and TRBJ2-3; TRBD2 agrees at 13 bases. The CDR3 has 16 residues. From germline, CDR1 is WNHNN and CDR2 SYGVQD (reference sequence). Unmatched junction bases numbered 5, after V lost 5 bases and J lost 3 bases.

The V call is TRBV19, the J call TRBJ1-2, with 9 bases aligning to TRBD1. V trimming: 8 bases; J trimming: 0 bases; junction bases outside the gene matches: 10. The CDR3 sequence is 16 residues long. CDR1 is LNHDA and CDR2 is SQIVND in the germline V gene (reference sequence). DNA for the CDR3: TGTGCCAGTGAAACGGGACAGGGACCCTCTAACTATGGCTACACCTTC. The encoded protein is CASETGQGPSNYGYTF.

The genes are TRBV4-1 and TRBJ2-2; possibly TRBD1 for D (6 bases). Trimming removed 3 bases from V and 5 bases from J, with 13 bases in between. This CDR3 region has 15 residues. Germline V gene lookup returns CDR1 MGHRA and CDR2 YSYEKL. As DNA, the CDR3 is TGCGCCAGCAGCCAGGGATATAGGGGGACCGGGGAGCTGTTTTTT. It encodes CASSQGYRGTGELFF.

The V call is TRBV4-1, the J call TRBJ2-3, with 9 bases aligning to TRBD2. Per germline, CDR1 MGHRA and CDR2 YSYEKL. J gave up 1 base and V 8 bases, and 1 base lay outside the gene matches. The CDR3 length is 13 residues. The CDR3 DNA follows: TGCGCCAGCCGGACTAGCGGCACAGATACGCAGTATTTT. This sequence encodes CASRTSGTDTQYF.

The chain links TRBV28 to TRBJ1-1; D remains unclear. This CDR3 spans 16 amino acids. The germline V gene encodes CDR1 MDHEN and CDR2 SYDVKM. V dropped 3 bases and J dropped 0 bases, with 14 bases sitting between them. The CDR3: CASSFPLGRVNTEAFF. The CDR3 nucleotides are TGTGCCAGCAGTTTCCCGCTGGGGAGGGTGAACACTGAAGCTTTCTTT. Using reference TRBV28 and TRBJ1-1 for the parts outside the CDR3, the full variable domain is DVKVTQSSRYLVKRTGEKVFLECVQDMDHENMFWYRQDPGLGLRLIYFSYDVKMKEKGDIPEGYSVSREKKERFSLILESASTNQTSMYLCASSFPLGRVNTEAFFGQGTRLTVV.

CDR3 nucleotide sequence: TGTGCCATCACTGCGGGGCAACCCGGCAATGAGCAGTTCTTC. This codes for CAITAGQPGNEQFF. The genes are TRBV10-3 and TRBJ2-1; TRBD2 is a possible D gene (6 bases). The germline V gene has CDR1 ENHRY and CDR2 SYGVKD. The CDR3 has 14 amino acids. The V and J ends lost 7 bases and 6 bases respectively, with 16 bases between them.

The chain uses TRBV11-3 and TRBJ2-5, with D possibly TRBD1 on 5 matching bases. CDR1 is SGHNT, CDR2 YENEEA, per germline. The ends were cut back, 1 base at V and 0 bases at J, with 9 bases in the middle. This CDR3 contains 15 residues. The CDR3 nucleotides read TGTGCCAGCAGCTTAGGCTTGACAGACCAAGAGACCCAGTACTTC. This translates into CASSLGLTDQETQYF.

This clone was seen more than once but under ten times. The V gene is TRBV27, the J gene TRBJ2-7, with 10 bases identical to TRBD1. The CDR3 extends over 15 amino acids. Germline trimming cut 5 bases from V and 7 bases from J; bases unmatched to any gene: 11. Germline assignment: CDR1 MNHEY and CDR2 SMNVEV (reference sequence). The CDR3 bases are TGTGCCAGCAGTAGAACCGGGACAGGGGAGAGGGAGCAGTACTTC. It codes for CASSRTGTGEREQYF.

The chain is built from TRBV28 and TRBJ1-5; no clear D. The germline gives CDR1 MDHEN, CDR2 SYDVKM. Trimming left V 3 bases short and J 6 bases short, with 9 bases between. The CDR3 covers 13 residues. CDR3 sequence (DNA): TGTGCCAGCAGTTTGACTGACCTTCAGCCCCAGCATTTT. This translates into CASSLTDLQPQHF.

The V call is TRBV27, the J call TRBJ2-1, with 11 bases that match TRBD2. From germline, CDR1 is MNHEY and CDR2 SMNVEV (reference sequence). The CDR3 sequence is 15 residues long. With 7 bases clipped from V and 0 bases from J, the junction kept 2 bases outside the gene matches. This CDR3 is CASTSGRSSYNEQFF. CDR3 sequence (DNA): TGTGCCAGCACTAGCGGGAGGAGCTCCTACAATGAGCAGTTCTTC.

The genes are TRBV21-1 and TRBJ2-1; the table's D call, TRBD2, has no DNA check behind it. TRBV21-1 is assigned pseudogene status. The length of the CDR3 is 18 residues. CDR3 protein: CASSIPRRLAPGYNEQFF. As DNA, the CDR3 is TGTGCCAGCAGCATCCCGCGGCGACTAGCCCCGGGGTACAATGAGCAGTTCTTC.

This clone was seen a single time. This chain links TRBV6-5 with TRBJ1-1; D is possibly TRBD1 (5 bases). Germline CDR1 and CDR2: MNHEY and SVGAGI. The V and J ends lost 9 bases and 4 bases respectively, with 15 bases between them. CDR3 size: 13 residues. CDR3 bases: TGTGCCAGTCAAGGGCAGGGAATCACTGAAGCTTTCTTT. Residues: CASQGQGITEAFF.

This clone occurred a few times. The chain carries TRBV4-2 and TRBJ2-7; TRBD2 aligns across 7 bases. The CDR3 totals 20 residues. J lost 2 bases, V lost 4 bases, and 23 bases had no gene match. The germline CDR1 and CDR2 sequences are LGHNA and YNFKEQ. The DNA for the CDR3 is TGTGCCAGCAGCCTCAAGGGCGAGGATCTAGCGGAGAGGTGGGCCTACGAGCAGTACTTC. It codes for CASSLKGEDLAERWAYEQYF.

The V gene is TRBV9, the J gene TRBJ2-1; D not certain. Germline V gene data show CDR1 as SGDLS and CDR2 as YYNGEE. V lost 4 bases to trimming and J lost 6 bases, with 17 bases between them. The CDR3 contains 15 residues. CDR3 nucleotides: TGTGCCAGCAGCCCAGCAGGATTTGTTGGCAATGAGCAGTTCTTC. It is translated as CASSPAGFVGNEQFF.

The rearrangement links TRBV4-1 to TRBJ2-1; 7 bases line up with TRBD2. CDR1 is MGHRA and CDR2 is YSYEKL in the germline V gene. With V trimmed by 4 bases and J by 0 bases, 9 bases remained unmatched. CDR3 length: 17 residues. The DNA of the CDR3 is TGCGCCAGCAGCCGCTCGAGCGGGGCTAACTCCTACAATGAGCAGTTCTTC. This sequence encodes CASSRSSGANSYNEQFF.

This clone was recorded once. The J gene is TRBJ2-1, the V gene TRBV28, with TRBD2 matching over 10 bases. Trimming cost V 6 bases and J 8 bases; bases outside gene matches: 16. Per germline, CDR1 MDHEN and CDR2 SYDVKM. CDR3 length: 17 residues. CDR3: CASSTTRRAGGLDEQFF. CDR3 DNA: TGTGCCAGCAGCACCACCAGGAGAGCGGGAGGGCTAGATGAGCAGTTCTTC.

V usage is TRBV19 and J usage is TRBJ2-1; D possibly corresponds to TRBD1 (5 bases). Germline-derived CDR1 and CDR2 are LNHDA and SQIVND (reference sequence). The CDR3 length is 13 residues. Trimming removed 3 bases from V and 7 bases from J, with 10 bases in between. CDR3 sequence (DNA): TGTGCCAGTAGTATTAATAAGGGGAATGAGCAGTTCTTC. Its translation: CASSINKGNEQFF.

The chain is built from TRBV12-5 and TRBJ2-3; TRBD2 is a possible D gene (7 bases). Germline V lookup: CDR1 LGHNT, CDR2 FRNRAP. V lost 5 bases and J lost 2, with 23 bases in between. This CDR3 is 18 amino acids long. The CDR3 DNA sequence: TGTGCTAGTGGTCCCCGCGGGGGCGCCTCAGGCCTCACAGATACGCAGTATTTT. This translates into CASGPRGGASGLTDTQYF.

The CDR3 here is CATSDTQGNSYEQYF. The DNA of the CDR3 is TGTGCCACCAGTGATACCCAGGGTAATTCCTACGAGCAGTACTTC. The genes are TRBV24-1 and TRBJ2-7, with a weak D call TRBD1 (5 bases). Germline V lookup: CDR1 KGHDR, CDR2 SFDVKD. Trimming took off 3 bases at V and 1 base at J, with 12 bases between the two ends. The CDR3 length is 15 residues.

V is TRBV19 and J is TRBJ2-2; TRBD1 matches at 8 bases. Losses at the gene ends were 5 bases for V and 3 bases for J; bases not matched to a gene: 5. Germline values: CDR1 LNHDA, CDR2 SQIVND (reference sequence). The CDR3 contains 15 residues. CDR3 sequence reads: CASSSGGSYTGELFF. The CDR3 nucleotides read TGTGCCAGTAGTTCAGGGGGCTCATACACCGGGGAGCTGTTTTTT.

The rearrangement uses TRBV19 and TRBJ2-2; 7 bases agree with TRBD1. After removal of 7 bases from V and 0 bases from J, the junction contained 8 bases not matched to a gene. Per germline, CDR1 LNHDA and CDR2 SQIVND (reference sequence). The CDR3 has 16 amino acids. The DNA for the CDR3 is TGTGCCAGTATGTATCTCGGGACAGCGAACACCGGGGAGCTGTTTTTT. It specifies CASMYLGTANTGELFF.

V usage is TRBV6-5 and J usage is TRBJ1-1, with D uncertain. Trimming stripped 2 bases from V and 5 bases from J, with 15 bases between. Germline V gene lookup returns CDR1 MNHEY and CDR2 SVGAGI. The CDR3 extends over 15 amino acids. Written as DNA, the CDR3 is TGTGCCAGCAGTTACAGAGGCCAAAGAGGGACTGAAGCTTTCTTT. Translated, it gives CASSYRGQRGTEAFF.

The chain is built from TRBV14 and TRBJ1-3, with 10 bases aligning to TRBD1. The J segment lost 5 bases and the V segment lost 3 bases, leaving 4 bases of the junction unmatched. Germline V gene data show CDR1 as SGHDN and CDR2 as FVKESK. This CDR3 comprises 15 residues. CDR3: CASSHRDRGRNTIYF. Written as DNA, the CDR3 is TGTGCCAGCAGCCACCGGGACAGGGGTAGAAACACCATATATTTT.

The chain combines TRBV9 with TRBJ1-2, with D possibly being TRBD1 (5 bases). This CDR3 is built from 13 residues. Germline V lookup: CDR1 SGDLS, CDR2 YYNGEE. Trimming removed 3 bases from V and 4 bases from J, with 10 bases in between. The CDR3 loop is CASSAGDVYGYTF. For the CDR3, the DNA is TGTGCCAGCAGCGCGGGGGACGTCTATGGCTACACCTTC.

This clone came up once. The chain combines TRBV10-3 with TRBJ1-1; perhaps TRBD1 as D (5 bases). V was pared by 2 bases and J by 0 bases, with 16 bases between. This CDR3 region has 17 residues. From germline, CDR1 is ENHRY and CDR2 SYGVKD. DNA for the CDR3: TGTGCCATCAGTGAGGGATCAGGGCGGGGGATGAACACTGAAGCTTTCTTT. As protein: CAISEGSGRGMNTEAFF.